The T cell receptor beta chain under discussion was sequenced for a study of cytomegalovirus exposure and HLA in healthy donors. Findings and limits, study-wide: Later analysis indicated greater clonal expansion among HLA-associated TCR beta chains than among equally common other chains.

The CDR3 totals 15 residues. Trimming left V 1 base short and J 5 bases short, with 14 bases between. Per the germline V gene, CDR1 is SGHVS and CDR2 is FQNEAQ. This clone has more than one count but fewer than ten. What it recognizes is unknown. Primers: 60 Vbeta forward and 13 Jbeta reverse. The protocol was immunoSEQ multiplex PCR, while the TCRdb copy is restricted to in-frame clones and leaves out a portion. The profile shows about 150,000 clones, 73% of them singletons. Nominal health characterized the donors when sampled, though unrecorded immune exposures were likely. Sequenced sample: PBMCs. The chain employs TRBV7-8 and TRBJ1-2; the D gene is possibly TRBD1 (5 bases). The sequence was collected from a woman aged 18-30 years in good health and CMV-seropositive. Here the CDR3 reads CASSLEEGLGYGYTF. CDR3 in DNA: TGTGCCAGCAGCTTAGAGGAGGGGCTGGGGTATGGCTACACCTTC. Using reference TRBV7-8 and TRBJ1-2 for the parts outside the CDR3, the full variable domain is GAGVSQSPRYKVAKRGQDVALRCDPISGHVSLFWYQQALGQGPEFLTYFQNEAQLDKSGLPSDRFFAERPEGSVSTLKIQRTQQEDSAVYLCASSLEEGLGYGYTFGSGTRLTVV.